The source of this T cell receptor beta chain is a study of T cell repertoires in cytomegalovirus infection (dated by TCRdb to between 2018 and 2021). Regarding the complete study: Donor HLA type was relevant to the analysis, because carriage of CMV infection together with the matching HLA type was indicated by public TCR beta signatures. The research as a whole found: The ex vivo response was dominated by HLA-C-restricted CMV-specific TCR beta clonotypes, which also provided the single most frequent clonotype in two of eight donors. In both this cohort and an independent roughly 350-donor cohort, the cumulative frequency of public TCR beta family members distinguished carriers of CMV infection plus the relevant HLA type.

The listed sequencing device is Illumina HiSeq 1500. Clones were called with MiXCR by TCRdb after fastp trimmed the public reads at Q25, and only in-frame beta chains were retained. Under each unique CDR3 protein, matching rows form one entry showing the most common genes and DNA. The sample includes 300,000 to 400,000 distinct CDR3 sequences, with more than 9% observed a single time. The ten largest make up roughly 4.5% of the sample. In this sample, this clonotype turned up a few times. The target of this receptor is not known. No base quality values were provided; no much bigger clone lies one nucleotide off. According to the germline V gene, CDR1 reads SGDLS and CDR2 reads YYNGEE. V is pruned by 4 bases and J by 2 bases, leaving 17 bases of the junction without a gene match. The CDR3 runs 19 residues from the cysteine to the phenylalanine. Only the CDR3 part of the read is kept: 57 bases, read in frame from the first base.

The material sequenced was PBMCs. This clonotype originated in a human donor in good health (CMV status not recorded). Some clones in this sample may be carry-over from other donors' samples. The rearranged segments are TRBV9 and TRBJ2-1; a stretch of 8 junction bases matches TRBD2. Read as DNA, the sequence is TGTGCCAGCAGCAAATCGCCCCTAGCGGGCACGACACCCTACAATGAGCAGTTCTTC. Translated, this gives CASSKSPLAGTTPYNEQFF.